A single sample is the source of the 15 T cell receptor beta chains below, sequenced in a study of blood T cell repertoires in COVID-19. Sequencing used immunoSEQ multiplex PCR; TCRdb keeps in-frame clones, though not all of them. The sample lists 200,000 to 250,000 clones, 75% to 90% occurring once. The source material was peripheral blood. Source of these receptors: a young man with COVID-19, enrolled during active disease.

A note on this clone: Other nucleotide sequences in the sample specify the same CDR3. The V and J genes are TRBV29-1 and TRBJ2-7, with 7 bases aligning to TRBD1. Germline V CDR1 and CDR2: SQVTM, ANQGSEA. Unmatched junction bases numbered 5, after V lost 6 bases and J lost 0 bases. This CDR3 comprises 13 residues. The CDR3 nucleotides are TGCAGCGTATCGGACAGGTCCTCCTACGAGCAGTACTTC. This sequence encodes CSVSDRSSYEQYF.

This sequence joins TRBV3-1 (or the pseudogene TRBV3-2) and TRBJ2-1; 8 positions match TRBD1. Germline CDR1 and CDR2: LGHDT and YNNKEL (reference sequence). CDR3 size: 16 residues. With 6 bases clipped from V and 6 bases from J, the junction kept 13 bases outside the gene matches. CDR3 coding DNA: TGTGCCAGCAGACCGACAGGGGCACCCGGAGGCAATGAGCAGTTCTTC. Protein: CASRPTGAPGGNEQFF.

V is TRBV9 and J is TRBJ1-1; D may be TRBD1 (5 bases). CDR1 is SGDLS, CDR2 YYNGEE, per germline. Trimming removed 0 bases at V and 7 bases at J, with 16 bases between. The CDR3 totals 15 residues. The chain's CDR3 is CASSVGTQHKVEAFF. CDR3 nucleotides: TGTGCCAGCAGCGTAGGGACACAGCATAAGGTTGAAGCTTTCTTT.

This clone was detected once. The rearrangement joins TRBV19 to TRBJ1-2, with 9 bases matching TRBD1. The length of the CDR3 is 16 residues. Germline assignment: CDR1 LNHDA and CDR2 SQIVND (reference sequence). V lost 5 bases and J lost 3; bases outside the gene matches: 10. The CDR3 spells CASSPHRQGVDYGYTF. CDR3 bases: TGTGCCAGTAGTCCCCACCGACAGGGGGTCGACTATGGCTACACCTTC.

This chain joins TRBV11-1 and TRBJ2-2; D is perhaps TRBD1 (6 bases). The germline V gene has CDR1 SGHAT and CDR2 FQDESV (reference sequence). The CDR3 runs 14 residues. V lost 2 bases and J 6 bases, leaving 10 bases between the germline ends. The CDR3 DNA reads as TGTGCCAGCAGCTTAAACAGGGTCGCCGGGGAGCTGTTTTTT. Protein sequence: CASSLNRVAGELFF.

This clone was counted once. The chain has TRBV6-5 and TRBJ2-7, with D uncertain. The CDR3 runs 13 residues. Germline CDR1 reads MNHEY; CDR2 reads SVGAGI. V lost 0 bases and J lost 4, with 7 bases in between. In DNA form, the CDR3 reads TGTGCCAGCAGTTACTCGCGACATTACGAGCAGTACTTC. Translated: CASSYSRHYEQYF.

This chain joins TRBV7-3 and TRBJ1-2, with D tentatively TRBD1 (6 bases). Germline values: CDR1 SGHTA, CDR2 FQGTGA. CDR3 length equals 14 residues. V dropped 2 bases and J dropped 8 bases, with 15 bases sitting between them. The DNA of the CDR3 is TGTGCCAGCAGCTTATCAGGGGATCATAGGGGCTACACCTTC. Its translation: CASSLSGDHRGYTF.

This chain's CDR3 is CASSPTSGVSYEQYF. The CDR3 region has the DNA TGCGCCAGCAGCCCGACTAGCGGGGTCTCCTACGAGCAGTACTTC. The chain recombines TRBV4-1 with TRBJ2-7; 11 bases fit TRBD2. The junction had 2 bases not matched to a gene; V was cut back by 4 bases and J by 0 bases. CDR3 length: 15 amino acids. Germline V gene lookup returns CDR1 MGHRA and CDR2 YSYEKL.

This clone was recorded only once. The chain couples TRBV19 to TRBJ2-7, with D possibly TRBD1 on 5 matching bases. This CDR3 spans 13 amino acids. Germline-derived CDR1 and CDR2 are LNHDA and SQIVND (reference sequence). Trimming removed 7 bases from V and 5 bases from J, with 15 bases in between. The CDR3 loop is CASTRQQSNEQYF. Here the CDR3 DNA reads TGTGCCAGTACAAGACAGCAAAGTAACGAGCAGTACTTC.

The CDR3 sequence: CASSLMQGAGNEQFF. CDR3 DNA sequence: TGTGCCAGCAGCTTAATGCAGGGGGCAGGCAATGAGCAGTTCTTC. This chain joins TRBV7-3 and TRBJ2-1; 8 bases align to TRBD1. With 1 base clipped from V and 6 bases from J, the junction kept 5 bases outside the gene matches. Germline V gene sequence: CDR1 SGHTA, CDR2 FQGTGA. The CDR3 has 15 residues.

This sequence joins TRBV7-2 and TRBJ2-7; TRBD2 matches at 9 bases. Germline loops: CDR1 SGHTA, CDR2 FQGNSA. The CDR3 consists of 16 residues. Trimming took 3 bases from V and 3 from J; bases not matched to a gene: 9. This CDR3 is CASSFQWAGGGYEQYF. As DNA, the CDR3 is TGTGCCAGCAGCTTCCAATGGGCGGGAGGGGGCTACGAGCAGTACTTC.

This clone was counted once. The rearrangement uses TRBV19 and TRBJ1-2; the match to TRBD1 covers 7 bases. V trimming: 7 bases; J trimming: 4 bases; junction bases outside the gene matches: 9. The CDR3 has 14 residues. CDR1 and CDR2 (germline): LNHDA, SQIVND (reference sequence). CDR3 sequence reads: CASNLDRRSYGYTF. The CDR3 DNA sequence: TGTGCCAGTAATTTGGACAGGCGGTCCTATGGCTACACCTTC.

V and J are TRBV28 and TRBJ1-1; tentatively, D is TRBD1 (6 bases). This CDR3 comprises 11 residues. Germline assignment: CDR1 MDHEN and CDR2 SYDVKM. With 2 bases removed from V and 9 bases from J, the gap between germline ends came to 7 bases. The CDR3 reads CASSLQGKAFF. The DNA of the CDR3 is TGTGCCAGCAGTTTACAGGGGAAAGCTTTCTTT.

The CDR3 loop reads CATSDRRRGGDQPQHF. The CDR3 nucleotides are TGTGCCACCAGTGACCGTCGCAGGGGAGGGGATCAGCCCCAGCATTTT. This sequence joins TRBV24-1 and TRBJ1-5, with D perhaps TRBD1 (6 bases). The CDR3 length is 16 residues. Germline V gene sequence: CDR1 KGHDR, CDR2 SFDVKD. The V end lost 4 bases, the J end lost 5 bases, and 17 bases lay between the germline ends.

This chain uses TRBV24-1 with TRBJ2-7; a weak D match, TRBD2 (6 bases). V lost 4 bases and J lost 2, with 23 bases in between. The CDR3 is 18 residues long. CDR1 KGHDR and CDR2 SFDVKD come from the germline V gene. CDR3 in DNA: TGTGCCACCAGTGACCCTCGAGCGGGCAGTAATGGAGCCTACGAGCAGTACTTC. Translated: CATSDPRAGSNGAYEQYF.